The present T cell receptor (beta chain) was sequenced within a study of blood T cells in healthy people across ages. For the study at large: Capture by template switching was about one barcoded beta molecule per two T cells.

Donors each provided approximately 9.6 milliliters of peripheral blood. Per-sample PBMC isolation yielded at least 6 million cells. The CDR3 sequence is 14 residues long. Germline V gives CDR1 LGHNA, CDR2 YNFKEQ. Unmatched junction bases numbered 3, after V lost 1 base and J lost 7 bases. A second PCR, run for roughly 7 to 11 cycles, used a sample-barcoded 5' primer plus a J-beta primer mix. Every cDNA was tagged by a template-switch adaptor with 12 random nucleotides. MiXCR was run by TCRdb on the 5' RACE reads, yielding one entry per CDR3 protein. The repertoire holds some 1.7 million distinct CDR3 sequences, with approximately 30% as singletons.

This TCR came from a woman in her 30s in good health. Sequencing was carried out using blood. The V gene is TRBV4-2, the J gene TRBJ2-2; 7 positions agree with TRBD2. In DNA form, the CDR3 reads TGTGCCAGCAGCCAAGTCTTAGCGGGCGGGGAGCTGTTTTTT. This gives the protein CASSQVLAGGELFF.